This paragraph reports one T cell receptor beta chain. Splitting the CD4+ cells yielded a CD45RA+ naive subset and a CD45RA-negative memory subset. This sample was taken from a study of shared clonotypes between healthy human individuals. Study-level background: Researchers assigned three CD4 naive, three CD4 memory, two CD8 naive and one CD8 memory plate to each donor.

Assay execution proceeded at the deep level. In the authors' methods: ImmunoSEQ yielded junction-only sequences lacking quality scores, so filtering differed. TCRdb's table, derived via immunoSEQ multiplex PCR, lists solely in-frame clones and lacks some. The DNA gave D and trimming, while V, J and clone size come from that table. This table has about 980,000 clones, approximately 80% appearing once. Trimming stripped 4 bases from V and 5 bases from J, with 12 bases between. The CDR3 consists of 15 residues. CDR1 is SGHDN, CDR2 FVKESK, per germline. The sequencing sample was made of memory CD4+ T cells sorted from blood. Regarding subset: CD45RA-negative fraction. V gene TRBV14 combines with J gene TRBJ1-6; a weak D match, TRBD1 (5 bases). The TCR originated in a man aged 18-30 years in good health. In nucleotides, the CDR3 is TGTGCCAGCAGCCGATCCGACAGAGATAATTCACCCCTCCACTTT. This encodes CASSRSDRDNSPLHF.